This TCR beta chain was captured in a study of CD8 T cells in ankylosing spondylitis. Study-level results: CD8+ disease-linked clones were present at relatively low frequencies in blood. Reportedly, matched ankylosing spondylitis synovial fluid was significantly enriched for disease-linked clones.

Germline CDR1 and CDR2: KGHSH and LQKENI. This CDR3 region has 15 residues. V dropped 3 bases and J dropped 5; count of bases not matched to a gene: 7. This clonotype was seen repeatedly, ten times or more. Its antigen is still unknown. Quantitative molecular-barcoded 5'-RACE generated the TCR beta libraries. TCRdb redid the calling of the 5' RACE reads with MiXCR, one entry per CDR3 protein. The sample lists approximately 190,000 distinct CDR3 sequences, under 15% occurring once. The sequence was collected from a female donor with ankylosing spondylitis or in good health (not recorded which). The genes are TRBV18 and TRBJ2-7; 10 bases are a match to TRBD2. Sequenced: blood, either unsorted or a sorted T cell fraction (not recorded which). CDR3 sequence reads: CASSPSSGRSHEQYF. CDR3 coding DNA: TGTGCCAGCTCACCCTCTAGCGGGAGATCCCACGAGCAGTACTTC.